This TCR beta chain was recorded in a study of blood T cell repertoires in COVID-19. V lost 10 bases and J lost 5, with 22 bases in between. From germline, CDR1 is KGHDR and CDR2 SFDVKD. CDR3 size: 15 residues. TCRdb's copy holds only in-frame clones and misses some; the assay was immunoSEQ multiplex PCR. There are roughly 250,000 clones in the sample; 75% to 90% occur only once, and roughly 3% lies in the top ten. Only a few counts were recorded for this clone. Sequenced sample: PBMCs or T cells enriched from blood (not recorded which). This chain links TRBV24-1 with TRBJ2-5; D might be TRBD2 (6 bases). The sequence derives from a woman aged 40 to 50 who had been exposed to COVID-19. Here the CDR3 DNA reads TGTGCCACAAGTACTTCTAGGAGGGACTCGGAGACCCAGTACTTC. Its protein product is CATSTSRRDSETQYF.